This T cell receptor (beta chain) is drawn from a study of read filtering for tumor transcriptome and immune sequencing. Whole-study context: TCR-mapped reads were about 4.05 to 11 million with IR-seq versus roughly 75 to 1,300 with RNA-seq.

The library was built from 400 ng RNA with molecular barcoded adaptors for alpha/delta and beta/gamma chains. TCRdb recomputed calls from the reads with MiXCR, one row per CDR3 protein. This table has 35,000 to 50,000 distinct CDR3 sequences, less than 20% appearing once. This clonotype occurred many times. The antigen is not known. Study findings and constraints: Without single-read clonotypes, shared clonotype proportions correlated more between IR-seq and RNA-seq.

CDR3 size: 16 residues. Germline V lookup: CDR1 SGHDN, CDR2 FVKESK. V trimming: 1 base; J trimming: 2 bases; junction bases outside the gene matches: 8. This TCR came from a donor at least 40 years old with multiple myeloma. The chain combines TRBV14 with TRBJ2-7; TRBD1 aligns across 7 bases. The sample was a population of CD138-negative cells sorted from bone marrow. For the CDR3, the DNA is TGTGCCAGCAGCCAAGTGCCGGGACAGAGCGCCTACGAGCAGTACTTC. This translates into CASSQVPGQSAYEQYF.